A selection of T cell receptor beta chains follows, all from one sample in a study of shared clonotypes between healthy human individuals. The data were produced by immunoSEQ multiplex PCR, yet TCRdb's version contains in-frame clones alone and is incomplete. The sample shows around 330,000 clones, over 65% of them seen only once. The material sequenced was memory CD4+ T cells sorted from blood. Every receptor here comes from a man aged 30 to 39 in good health. The CDR3 runs from the conserved cysteine through the conserved F or W. Each record gives: D gene, J gene, V gene, clone size, CDR3 DNA, CDR3 protein. A D gene is named only where the DNA matches it firmly. Clone size is given for some rows only: seen once, a few or many times, or a class if the clone is expanded.

-,TRBJ1-5,TRBV7-2,-,TGTGCCAGCAGCTTAGATGGACCCCAGCATTTT,CASSLDGPQHF
TRBD2,TRBJ2-7,TRBV18,-,TGTGCCAGCTCACCGGGACTAGCGGGGACCTACGAGCAGTACTTC,CASSPGLAGTYEQYF
TRBD2,TRBJ2-3,TRBV5-4,few,TGTGCCAGCAGCCTAGCGGGCCCAGATACGCAGTATTTT,CASSLAGPDTQYF
-,TRBJ2-5,TRBV5-4,-,TGTGCCAGCAGCCTGGGTGCAGGGGAGGGCGTAGAGACCCAGTACTTC,CASSLGAGEGVETQYF
-,TRBJ1-6,TRBV10-1,-,TGCGCCAGCAGTGAGCAGCATAATTCACCCCTCCACTTT,CASSEQHNSPLHF
TRBD2,TRBJ2-1,TRBV5-4,few,TGTGCCAGCAGGGCCGGGACTAGCGGGAGCAATGAGCAGTTCTTC,CASRAGTSGSNEQFF
-,TRBJ2-5,TRBV14,-,TGTGCCAGCAGCCAGCAGCTACAAGAGACCCAGTACTTC,CASSQQLQETQYF
-,TRBJ1-1,TRBV9,once,TGTGCCAGCAGCGTTGTCGATCAGGACACTGAAGCTTTCTTT,CASSVVDQDTEAFF
TRBD1,TRBJ2-1,TRBV18,few,TGTGCCAGCTCACCCGATGGGACAGGGTTCCATGAGCAGTTCTTC,CASSPDGTGFHEQFF
-,TRBJ1-2,TRBV11-2,-,TGTGCCAGCAGCCCACTTTCGACAGGATGGAACTATGGCTACACCTTC,CASSPLSTGWNYGYTF
TRBD1,TRBJ1-2,TRBV7-2,-,TGTGCCAGCAGCTTAGGGGGGGCACAGGGGAGTCTTGGCTACACCTTC,CASSLGGAQGSLGYTF
-,TRBJ1-2,TRBV6-5,-,TGTGCCAGCAGTTACCGACCCCTAACGAACGGATATGGCTACACCTTC,CASSYRPLTNGYGYTF
TRBD2,TRBJ2-7,TRBV6-5,-,TGTGCCAGCAGCCGGACTAGCGGGATCTACGAGCAGTACTTC,CASSRTSGIYEQYF
-,TRBJ1-5,TRBV5-4,few,TGTGCCAGCAGCTTAGATAGCAATCAGCCCCAGCATTTT,CASSLDSNQPQHF
-,TRBJ1-4,TRBV30,-,TGTGCCTGGTCGGTCTGGGGTGAAAAACTGTTTTTT,CAWSVWGEKLFF
TRBD1,TRBJ2-3,TRBV11-3,-,TGTGCCAGCAGCCTTGACGACAGGGGAGGTACAGATACGCAGTATTTT,CASSLDDRGGTDTQYF
-,TRBJ1-5,TRBV12-5,-,TGTGCTAGTGGTTTCGGCAATCAGCCCCAGCATTTT,CASGFGNQPQHF
-,TRBJ2-5,TRBV2,-,TGTGCCAGCTCCCTTGGCGGGAACCCCCGAGAGACCCAGTACTTC,CASSLGGNPRETQYF
-,TRBJ2-1,TRBV7-2,-,TGTGCCAGCAGCATAAGGGGGTACAATGAGCAGTTCTTC,CASSIRGYNEQFF
-,TRBJ1-5,TRBV6-1,-,TGTGCCAGCAGTGAGGTCCGCAATCAGCCCCAGCATTTT,CASSEVRNQPQHF
-,TRBJ2-2,TRBV7-6,-,TGTGCCAGCAGCTTAATGGCTAACGGGGAGCTGTTTTTT,CASSLMANGELFF
-,TRBJ2-5,TRBV7-9,-,TGTGCCAGCAGCTTTTCGGGTGGGGGAGAGACCCAGTACTTC,CASSFSGGGETQYF
-,TRBJ2-1,TRBV29-1,-,TGCAGCGTTGCCCCCCCGGCGGGCTCCTACAATGAGCAGTTCTTC,CSVAPPAGSYNEQFF
TRBD1,TRBJ1-5,TRBV7-2,-,TGTGCCAGCAGCTTACAGGGGGCGCGAAATCAGCCCCAGCATTTT,CASSLQGARNQPQHF
-,TRBJ1-2,TRBV28,-,TGTGCCAGCGACAGTAAGCACTATGGCTACACCTTC,CASDSKHYGYTF
-,TRBJ2-2,TRBV2,few,TGTGCCAGCAGTGAGGACAGAAACACCGGGGAGCTGTTTTTT,CASSEDRNTGELFF
-,TRBJ2-1,TRBV6-4,-,TGTGCCAGCAGTGGTCTGGGGGGCTCCTACAATGAGCAGTTCTTC,CASSGLGGSYNEQFF
-,TRBJ2-1,TRBV10-2,-,TGCGCCAGCAGCATCCTAGGCGGGCGCTCCTACAATGAGCAGTTCTTC,CASSILGGRSYNEQFF
-,TRBJ1-2,TRBV6-5,-,TGTGCCAGCAGCAAATCGACAGTGAACTATGGCTACACCTTC,CASSKSTVNYGYTF
TRBD1,TRBJ1-6,TRBV18,few,TGTGCCAGCTCCCCCGAGGGACAGGGGACACCCCTCCACTTT,CASSPEGQGTPLHF
-,TRBJ2-3,TRBV19,-,TGTGCCAGTAGTATCTTTTCCGCCGCCGATACGCAGTATTTT,CASSIFSAADTQYF
TRBD2,TRBJ2-5,TRBV18,once,TGTGCCAGCTCACGCTCAGTCGGACTAGCGGAAGAGACCCAGTACTTC,CASSRSVGLAEETQYF
TRBD2,TRBJ2-3,TRBV7-9,-,TGTGCCAGCAGCCCCCGGACTAGCGGGAGGGCGGATACGCAGTATTTT,CASSPRTSGRADTQYF
TRBD1,TRBJ1-1,TRBV5-8,-,TGTGCCAGCAGGCGTCGGACCGGGACAGGGGGCACTGAAGCTTTCTTT,CASRRRTGTGGTEAFF
-,TRBJ1-2,TRBV10-2,-,TGCGCCAGCAGTGGGGGGACGGACTATGGCTACACCTTC,CASSGGTDYGYTF
-,TRBJ1-5,TRBV19,-,TGTGCCAGTATAGGCAGGGGCAATCAGCCCCAGCATTTT,CASIGRGNQPQHF
-,TRBJ2-3,TRBV29-1,-,TGCACCTACTGGGGAGTAGCGTCCACAGATACGCAGTATTTT,CTYWGVASTDTQYF
-,TRBJ1-2,TRBV5-4,-,TGTGCCAGCAGCTTGAGAGGGGAAGGCTACACCTTC,CASSLRGEGYTF
-,TRBJ1-5,TRBV7-2,many,TGTGCCAGCAGCATCAGGGGCAATCAGCCCCAGCATTTT,CASSIRGNQPQHF
-,TRBJ2-5,TRBV7-6,once,TGTGCCAACAGCCTACTGCCTATTACGTCCCTCCAAGAGACCCAGTACTTC,CANSLLPITSLQETQYF
-,TRBJ2-7,TRBV5-1,once,TGCGCCAGCAGCTTGTGGCAGGACGACGAGCAGTACTTC,CASSLWQDDEQYF
TRBD1,TRBJ2-7,TRBV15,-,TGTGCCACCAGCAGAGGGGGACAGGGAGGCTCCTACGAGCAGTACTTC,CATSRGGQGGSYEQYF
-,TRBJ1-2,TRBV9,-,TGTGCCAGCACCGTTGGGACTTGGGCTAACTATGGCTACACCTTC,CASTVGTWANYGYTF
-,TRBJ2-1,TRBV6-5,-,TGTGCCAGCAGTTACGATCAGGGCTTGTACAATGAGCAGTTCTTC,CASSYDQGLYNEQFF
-,TRBJ2-5,TRBV5-1,-,TGCGCCAGCAGCTTGGACCCGGGGGCCCAAGAGACCCAGTACTTC,CASSLDPGAQETQYF
-,TRBJ1-2,TRBV5-8,once,TGTGCCAGCAGCTTGCTACAACAGGGATCTGATTATGGCTACACCTTC,CASSLLQQGSDYGYTF
-,TRBJ2-7,TRBV28,-,TGTGCCAGTGAAGGATCTCGCCGTTCCTACGAGCAGTACTTC,CASEGSRRSYEQYF
TRBD2,TRBJ2-1,TRBV19,-,TGTGCCAGTACCCTAGGACTAGCGGGAGGCTATGAGCAGTTCTTC,CASTLGLAGGYEQFF
-,TRBJ2-1,TRBV5-4,once,TGTGCCAGCAGGACGGGAGCACGGTCCTACAATGAGCAGTTCTTC,CASRTGARSYNEQFF
-,TRBJ2-5,TRBV18,few,TGTGCCAGCTCACCTTCCCTCAAAGAGACCCAGTACTTC,CASSPSLKETQYF
-,TRBJ1-2,TRBV5-4,once,TGTGCCAGCAGAGGCAGGGGTTACTATGGCTACACCTTC,CASRGRGYYGYTF
-,TRBJ2-3,TRBV10-3,many,TGTGCCATCAGTGAGTCAGGACCGGGAGCCTCAGATACGCAGTATTTT,CAISESGPGASDTQYF
-,TRBJ1-5,TRBV7-8,-,TGTGCCAGCAGCCCCGACAGTTTTGGTCAGCCCCAGCATTTT,CASSPDSFGQPQHF
-,TRBJ2-2,TRBV7-9,once,TGTGCCAGCAGCTTTGGAGCGGGCACCGGGGAGCTGTTTTTT,CASSFGAGTGELFF
TRBD2,TRBJ2-7,TRBV19,once,TGTGCCAGTAGTATTGGACTAGTCGCCTACGAGCAGTACTTC,CASSIGLVAYEQYF
-,TRBJ2-4,TRBV19,few,TGTGCCAGTAGTATAGTTTGGGTCCCAGCCAAAAACATTCAGTACTTC,CASSIVWVPAKNIQYF
TRBD2,TRBJ2-7,TRBV5-6,-,TGTGCCAGCAGCTTTGGGGAGGGGTACGAGCAGTACTTC,CASSFGEGYEQYF
TRBD2,TRBJ2-3,TRBV13,-,TGTGCCAGCAGCCTAGCGGGAGTACGGGATACGCAGTATTTT,CASSLAGVRDTQYF
-,TRBJ2-7,TRBV2,-,TGTGCCAGCACCCGGGCCCCCTCCTACGAGCAGTACTTC,CASTRAPSYEQYF
TRBD2,TRBJ2-3,TRBV6-1,-,TGTGCCAGCAGTGAAGCATACCCTAGCGGGAGTCCCCCAGATACGCAGTATTTT,CASSEAYPSGSPPDTQYF